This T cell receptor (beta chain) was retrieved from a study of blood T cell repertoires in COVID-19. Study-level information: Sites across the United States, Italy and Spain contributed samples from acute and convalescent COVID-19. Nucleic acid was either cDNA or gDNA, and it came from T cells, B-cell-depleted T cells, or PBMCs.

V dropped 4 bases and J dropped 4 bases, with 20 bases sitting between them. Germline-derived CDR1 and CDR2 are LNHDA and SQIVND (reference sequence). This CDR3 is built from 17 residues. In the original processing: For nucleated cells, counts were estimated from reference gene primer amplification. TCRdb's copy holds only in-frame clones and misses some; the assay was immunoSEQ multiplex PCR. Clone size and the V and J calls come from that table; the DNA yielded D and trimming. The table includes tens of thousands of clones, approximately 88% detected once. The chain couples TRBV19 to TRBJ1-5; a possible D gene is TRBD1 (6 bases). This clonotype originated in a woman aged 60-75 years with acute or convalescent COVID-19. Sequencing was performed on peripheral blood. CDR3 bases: TGTGCCAGTAGTACCCAGGACAGAACCCTTGCGAATCAGCCCCAGCATTTT. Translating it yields CASSTQDRTLANQPQHF.